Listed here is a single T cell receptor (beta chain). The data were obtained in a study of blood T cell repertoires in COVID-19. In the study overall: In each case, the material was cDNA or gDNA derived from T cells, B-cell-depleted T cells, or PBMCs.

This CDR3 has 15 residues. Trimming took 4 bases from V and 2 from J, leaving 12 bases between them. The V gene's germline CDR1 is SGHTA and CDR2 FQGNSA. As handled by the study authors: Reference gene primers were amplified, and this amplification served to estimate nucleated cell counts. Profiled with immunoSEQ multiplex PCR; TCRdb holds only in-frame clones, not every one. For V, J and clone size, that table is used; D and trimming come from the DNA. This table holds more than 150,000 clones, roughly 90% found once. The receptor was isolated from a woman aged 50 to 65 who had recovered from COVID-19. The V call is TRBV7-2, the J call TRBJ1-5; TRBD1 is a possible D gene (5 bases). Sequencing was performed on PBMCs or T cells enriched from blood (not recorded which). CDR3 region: CASSSSGIGNQPQHF. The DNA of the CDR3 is TGTGCCAGCAGCTCCTCAGGGATCGGCAATCAGCCCCAGCATTTT.